The next 18 T cell receptor beta chains were all read from a single sample in a study of CD8 T cells in Susac syndrome. The RNA input was about 0.5 to 1 ug, and it was reverse transcribed with random hexamers. Each CDR3 protein is one row after TCRdb ran MiXCR on the immunoSEQ multiplex PCR reads. This table has about 250,000 distinct CDR3 sequences, around 93% appearing once. Material for sequencing was CD4+ T cells from PBMCs. The receptors were sampled from a human donor with multiple sclerosis.

The chain links TRBV5-1 to TRBJ1-1, with D maybe TRBD1 (5 bases). With 0 bases removed from V and 4 bases from J, the gap between germline ends came to 13 bases. The CDR3 sequence is 15 residues long. Germline CDR1 and CDR2: SGHRS and YFSETQ. The CDR3 DNA sequence: TGCGCCAGCAGCTTGGATGGGGACCAGACCACTGAAGCTTTCTTT. Amino acids: CASSLDGDQTTEAFF.

The chain recombines TRBV14 with TRBJ1-1; TRBD1 matches at 7 bases. The J segment lost 6 bases and the V segment lost 3 bases, leaving 7 bases of the junction unmatched. Germline assignment: CDR1 SGHDN and CDR2 FVKESK. This CDR3 has 14 residues. CDR3 residues: CASSQTGLDAEAFF. The CDR3 DNA reads as TGTGCCAGCAGCCAGACAGGGTTGGACGCTGAAGCTTTCTTT.

The J gene is TRBJ1-1, the V gene TRBV9; D ambiguous. Germline CDR1 SGDLS, CDR2 YYNGEE. Trimming stripped 0 bases from V and 3 bases from J, with 6 bases between. CDR3 length equals 13 residues. The CDR3 sequence: CASSVVRDTEAFF. In DNA form, the CDR3 reads TGTGCCAGCAGCGTAGTTAGGGACACTGAAGCTTTCTTT.

The chain uses TRBV29-1 and TRBJ2-1, with TRBD2 as a possible D gene (7 bases). CDR1 SQVTM and CDR2 ANQGSEA come from the germline V gene. The CDR3 sequence is 15 residues long. Trimming took off 6 bases at V and 4 bases at J, with 19 bases between the two ends. The CDR3 here is CSVATWGGGYNEQFF. The CDR3, as DNA: TGCAGCGTAGCCACTTGGGGGGGCGGGTACAATGAGCAGTTCTTC.

The CDR3 DNA reads as TGCAGTGCGGTTCCAGGGCTAGCGGGAGTTGAGACCCAGTACTTC. It specifies CSAVPGLAGVETQYF. The chain is built from TRBV20-1 and TRBJ2-5; 10 bases fit TRBD2. Per the germline V gene, CDR1 is DFQATT and CDR2 is SNEGSKA (reference sequence). This CDR3 region has 15 residues. Losses at the gene ends were 6 bases for V and 5 bases for J; bases not matched to a gene: 12.

The chain is built from TRBV5-1 and TRBJ1-1; the match to TRBD1 covers 7 bases. CDR1 and CDR2 (germline): SGHRS, YFSETQ. The CDR3 runs 13 residues. With 4 bases clipped from V and 6 bases from J, the junction kept 6 bases outside the gene matches. In nucleotides, the CDR3 is TGCGCCAGCAGCCAGACAGGGACCCCTGAAGCTTTCTTT. Residues: CASSQTGTPEAFF.

This clonotype came up a few times. Here the CDR3 DNA reads TGTGCCAGTAGTACAGGACTAGCGGGAACCGGGGAGCTGTTTTTT. Residues: CASSTGLAGTGELFF. V gene TRBV19 combines with J gene TRBJ2-2; 12 bases fit TRBD2. The CDR3 is 15 amino acids. Germline V gene data show CDR1 as LNHDA and CDR2 as SQIVND (reference sequence). The junction had 2 bases not matched to a gene; V was cut back by 4 bases and J by 5 bases.

A single count supports this clonotype. This sequence joins TRBV25-1 and TRBJ2-7, with 9 bases fitting TRBD2. Germline lookup yields CDR1 MGHDK and CDR2 SYGVNS. This CDR3 region has 16 residues. J was trimmed by 6 bases and V by 1 base; bases with no gene match: 10. CDR3 in amino acids: CASSESNHSGRSEQYV. The CDR3 coding sequence is TGTGCCAGCAGTGAATCCAACCACAGCGGGAGGTCCGAGCAGTACGTC.

This chain connects TRBV28 to TRBJ2-5; 11 nucleotides align to TRBD1. The V gene's germline CDR1 is MDHEN and CDR2 SYDVKM. The CDR3 extends over 15 amino acids. With 6 bases clipped from V and 4 bases from J, the junction kept 7 bases outside the gene matches. The DNA for the CDR3 is TGTGCCAGCAGCACCGGACAGGGGGCTCGAGAGACCCAGTACTTC. Translating it yields CASSTGQGARETQYF.

The chain links TRBV5-1 to TRBJ2-1, with D unresolved. CDR1 is SGHRS, CDR2 YFSETQ, per germline. V was cut by 0 bases and J by 2 bases, with 9 bases left in between. The CDR3 is 15 residues long. CDR3 protein: CASSLEGIPYNEQFF. Here the CDR3 DNA reads TGCGCCAGCAGCTTGGAAGGGATCCCCTACAATGAGCAGTTCTTC.

The chain links TRBV25-1 to TRBJ1-2; tentatively, D is TRBD1 (6 bases). Germline V gene data show CDR1 as MGHDK and CDR2 as SYGVNS. CDR3 length equals 15 residues. V gave up 3 bases and J gave up 5 bases, with 16 bases separating them. The CDR3 DNA is TGTGCCAGCAGTGACGGGGACATCCCGGGGTATGGCTACACCTTC. Its protein product is CASSDGDIPGYGYTF.

The genes are TRBV24-1 and TRBJ2-3, with 9 bases that match TRBD2. With 4 bases clipped from V and 2 bases from J, the junction kept 12 bases outside the gene matches. The CDR3 length is 18 residues. Germline CDR1 reads KGHDR; CDR2 reads SFDVKD. The CDR3 sequence is CATSDQVPLAGVTDTQYF. CDR3 DNA sequence: TGTGCCACCAGTGACCAAGTCCCTTTAGCGGGGGTCACAGATACGCAGTATTTT.

V usage is TRBV18 and J usage is TRBJ1-1, with a tentative D call TRBD1 (5 bases). The CDR3 is made up of 16 amino acids. V lost 2 bases, J lost 11 bases, and 24 bases lay in between. Germline lookup yields CDR1 KGHSH and CDR2 LQKENI. The CDR3 nucleotides read TGTGCCAGCTCACCATTGGGGCAGGGTTCCCAGTTGACGGCTTTCTTT. This sequence encodes CASSPLGQGSQLTAFF. Supplemented by reference TRBV18 and TRBJ1-1, the full variable domain reads NAGVMQNPRHLVRRRGQEARLRCSPMKGHSHVYWYRQLPEEGLKFMVYLQKENIIDESGMPKERFSAEFPKEGPSILRIQQVVRGDSAAYFCASSPLGQGSQLTAFFGQGTRLTVV.

The chain uses TRBV28 and TRBJ1-1; D is ambiguous. This CDR3 contains 12 residues. In germline, CDR1 is MDHEN, CDR2 SYDVKM. The V end was cut by 5 bases, the J end by 7 bases, with 11 bases between. The CDR3 here is CASSPLGFEAFF. The CDR3 DNA follows: TGTGCCAGCAGTCCCCTCGGATTTGAAGCTTTCTTT.

This clonotype was recorded only once. The chain carries TRBV9 and TRBJ2-1; the match to TRBD2 covers 11 bases. The V segment lost 0 bases and the J segment 5 bases; nucleotides outside the gene matches: 1. The CDR3 runs 15 residues. The germline V gene encodes CDR1 SGDLS and CDR2 YYNGEE. The CDR3 DNA reads as TGTGCCAGCAGCGTAGAACTAGCGGGAGACAATGAGCAGTTCTTC. Translation gives CASSVELAGDNEQFF.

This chain connects TRBV20-1 to TRBJ2-1; D is unclear. The CDR3 loop spans 12 amino acids. The V end lost 3 bases, the J end lost 2 bases, and 5 bases lay between the germline ends. The germline V gene has CDR1 DFQATT and CDR2 SNEGSKA (reference sequence). CDR3 DNA sequence: TGCAGTGCTAGTCTCGCCTACAATGAGCAGTTCTTC. Amino acids: CSASLAYNEQFF.

The table lists this clonotype with a few counts. The DNA for the CDR3 is TGCGCCAGCAGCGGAAACAATGAGCAGTTCTTC. Translation gives CASSGNNEQFF. This rearrangement joins TRBV5-1 to TRBJ2-1; D is uncertain. The V end was cut by 4 bases, the J end by 5 bases, with 4 bases between. The length of the CDR3 is 11 residues. Germline CDR1 and CDR2: SGHRS and YFSETQ. Full variable domain (rest looked up from reference TRBV5-1 and TRBJ2-1): KAGVTQTPRYLIKTRGQQVTLSCSPISGHRSVSWYQQTPGQGLQFLFEYFSETQRNKGNFPGRFSGRQFSNSRSEMNVSTLELGDSALYLCASSGNNEQFFGPGTRLTVL.

The chain couples TRBV23-1 to TRBJ1-1; weak D call: TRBD1 (6 bases). TRBV23-1 is an open reading frame, and its role is uncertain. This CDR3 is built from 15 residues. Trimming took 4 bases from V and 1 from J, leaving 13 bases between them. The CDR3, as DNA: TGCGCCAGCAGTCGGGCAGGGGAATCGAACACTGAAGCTTTCTTT. Translated: CASSRAGESNTEAFF.